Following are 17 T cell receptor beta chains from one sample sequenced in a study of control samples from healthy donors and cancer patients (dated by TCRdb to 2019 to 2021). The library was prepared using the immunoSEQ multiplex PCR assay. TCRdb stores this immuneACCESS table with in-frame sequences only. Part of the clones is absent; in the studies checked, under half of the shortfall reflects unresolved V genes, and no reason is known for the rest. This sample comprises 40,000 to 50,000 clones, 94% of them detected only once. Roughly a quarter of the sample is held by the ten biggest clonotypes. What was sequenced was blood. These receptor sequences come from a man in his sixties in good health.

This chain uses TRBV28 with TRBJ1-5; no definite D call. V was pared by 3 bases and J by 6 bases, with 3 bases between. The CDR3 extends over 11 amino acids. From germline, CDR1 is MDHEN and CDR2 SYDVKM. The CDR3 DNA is TGTGCCAGCAGTTTTGGTCAGCCCCAGCATTTT. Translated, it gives CASSFGQPQHF.

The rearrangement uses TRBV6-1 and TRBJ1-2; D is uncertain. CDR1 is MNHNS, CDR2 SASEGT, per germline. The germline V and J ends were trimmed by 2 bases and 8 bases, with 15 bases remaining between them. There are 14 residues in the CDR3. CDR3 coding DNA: TGTGCCAGCAGTGAAATTCATGCGACGGGAGGCTACACCTTC. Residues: CASSEIHATGGYTF.

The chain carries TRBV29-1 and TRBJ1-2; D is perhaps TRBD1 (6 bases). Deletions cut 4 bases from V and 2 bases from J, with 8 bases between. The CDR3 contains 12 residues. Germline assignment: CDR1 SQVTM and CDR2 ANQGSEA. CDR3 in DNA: TGCAGCGTTGGGGGGCAGAACTATGGCTACACCTTC. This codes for CSVGGQNYGYTF.

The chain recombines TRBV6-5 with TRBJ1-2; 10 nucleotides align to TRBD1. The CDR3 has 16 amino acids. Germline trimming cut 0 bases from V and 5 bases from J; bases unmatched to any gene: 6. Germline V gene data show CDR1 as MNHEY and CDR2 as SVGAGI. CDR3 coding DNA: TGTGCCAGCAGTTACTCCGGGACAGGGGCTGGGTATGGCTACACCTTC. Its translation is CASSYSGTGAGYGYTF.

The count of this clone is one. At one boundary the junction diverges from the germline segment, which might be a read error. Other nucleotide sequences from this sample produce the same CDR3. The CDR3 loop reads CASKVGLAGDEQYF. The CDR3 DNA follows: TGCGCCAGCAAAGTCGGGCTAGCGGGAGACGAGCAGTACTTC. The chain carries TRBV3-1 (or the pseudogene TRBV3-2) and TRBJ2-7; 10 nucleotides match TRBD2. This CDR3 has 14 amino acids. CDR1 is LGHDT, CDR2 YNNKEL, per germline (reference sequence).

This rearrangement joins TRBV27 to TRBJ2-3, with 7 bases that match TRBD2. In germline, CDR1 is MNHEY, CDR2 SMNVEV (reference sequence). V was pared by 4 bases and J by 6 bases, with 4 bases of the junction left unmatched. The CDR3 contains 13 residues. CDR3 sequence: CASSSSGSDTQYF. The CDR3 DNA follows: TGTGCCAGCAGTTCTAGCGGCAGCGATACGCAGTATTTT.

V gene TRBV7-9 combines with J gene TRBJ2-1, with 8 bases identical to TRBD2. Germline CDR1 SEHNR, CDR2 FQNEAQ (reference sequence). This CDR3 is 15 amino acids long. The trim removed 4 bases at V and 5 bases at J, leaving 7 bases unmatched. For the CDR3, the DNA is TGTGCCAGCAGCTCGGGAGGGACCGGGAACAATGAGCAGTTCTTC. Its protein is CASSSGGTGNNEQFF.

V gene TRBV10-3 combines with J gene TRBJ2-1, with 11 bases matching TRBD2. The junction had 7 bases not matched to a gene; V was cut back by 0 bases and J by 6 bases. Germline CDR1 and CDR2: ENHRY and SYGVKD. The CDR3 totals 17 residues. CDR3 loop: CAISESIGTSGFNEQFF. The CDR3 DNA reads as TGTGCCATCAGTGAGTCGATTGGGACTAGCGGATTCAATGAGCAGTTCTTC.

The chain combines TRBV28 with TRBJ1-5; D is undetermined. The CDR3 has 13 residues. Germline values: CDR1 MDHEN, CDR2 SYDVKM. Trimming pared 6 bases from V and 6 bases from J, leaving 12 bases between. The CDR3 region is CASRADPGQPQHF. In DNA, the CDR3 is TGTGCCAGCAGAGCAGACCCCGGTCAGCCCCAGCATTTT.

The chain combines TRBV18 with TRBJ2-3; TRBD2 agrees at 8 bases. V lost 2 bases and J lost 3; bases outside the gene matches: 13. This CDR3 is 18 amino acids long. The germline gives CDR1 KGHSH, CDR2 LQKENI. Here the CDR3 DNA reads TGTGCCAGCTCACCAAGGTACGGTCAGCGGGAGAGGACAGATACGCAGTATTTT. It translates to CASSPRYGQRERTDTQYF.

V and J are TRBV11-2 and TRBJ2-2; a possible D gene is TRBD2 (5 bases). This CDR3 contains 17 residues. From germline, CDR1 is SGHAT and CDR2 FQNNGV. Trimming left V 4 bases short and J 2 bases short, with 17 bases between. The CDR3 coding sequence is TGTGCCAGCAGCTCCGCCCCCGGGAATTTTAACACCGGGGAGCTGTTTTTT. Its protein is CASSSAPGNFNTGELFF. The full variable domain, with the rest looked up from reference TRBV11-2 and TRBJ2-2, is EAGVAQSPRYKIIEKRQSVAFWCNPISGHATLYWYQQILGQGPKLLIQFQNNGVVDDSQLPKDRFSAERLKGVDSTLKIQPAKLEDSAVYLCASSSAPGNFNTGELFFGEGSRLTVL.

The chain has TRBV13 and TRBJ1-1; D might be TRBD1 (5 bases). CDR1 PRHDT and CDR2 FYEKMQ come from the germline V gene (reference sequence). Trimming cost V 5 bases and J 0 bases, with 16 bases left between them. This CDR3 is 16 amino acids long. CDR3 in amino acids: CASSKERGMVNTEAFF. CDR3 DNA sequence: TGTGCCAGCAGCAAAGAGAGGGGAATGGTGAACACTGAAGCTTTCTTT.

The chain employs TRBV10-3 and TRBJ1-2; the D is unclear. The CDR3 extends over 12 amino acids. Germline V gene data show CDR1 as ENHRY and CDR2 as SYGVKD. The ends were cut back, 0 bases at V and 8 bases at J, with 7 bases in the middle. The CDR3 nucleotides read TGTGCCATCAGTGAGTCGGGCACCGGCTACACCTTC. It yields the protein CAISESGTGYTF.

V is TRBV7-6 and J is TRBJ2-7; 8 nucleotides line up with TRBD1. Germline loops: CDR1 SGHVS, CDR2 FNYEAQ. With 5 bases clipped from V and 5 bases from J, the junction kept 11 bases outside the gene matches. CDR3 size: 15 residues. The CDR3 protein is CASSLIAQGGHEQYF. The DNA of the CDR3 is TGTGCCAGCAGCCTTATCGCACAGGGGGGTCACGAGCAGTACTTC.

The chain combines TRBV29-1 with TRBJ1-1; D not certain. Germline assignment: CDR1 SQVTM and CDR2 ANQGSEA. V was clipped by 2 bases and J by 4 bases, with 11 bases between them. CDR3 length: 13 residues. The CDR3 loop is CSVERHDSTEAFF. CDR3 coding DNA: TGCAGCGTTGAAAGGCACGACTCCACTGAAGCTTTCTTT.

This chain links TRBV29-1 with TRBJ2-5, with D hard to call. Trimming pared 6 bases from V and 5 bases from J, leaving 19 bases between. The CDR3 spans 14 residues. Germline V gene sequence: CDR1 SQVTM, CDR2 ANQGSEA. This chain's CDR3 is CSVDRKWQGETQYF. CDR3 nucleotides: TGCAGCGTAGATAGAAAGTGGCAAGGGGAGACCCAGTACTTC.

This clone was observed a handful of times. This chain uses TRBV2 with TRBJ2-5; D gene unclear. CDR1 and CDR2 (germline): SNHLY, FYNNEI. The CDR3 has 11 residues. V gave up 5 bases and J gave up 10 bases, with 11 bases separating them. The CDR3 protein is CASSLTPDQYF. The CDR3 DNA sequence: TGTGCCAGCAGTTTAACCCCCGACCAGTACTTC.